The entry below describes one T cell receptor (beta chain). Its specificity is not known. Amplification yielded TCR beta CDR3 regions, with RNA transcripts as the source. HTBI primers were used for first-round RT-PCR of the TCR CDR3. In TCRdb, the multiplex PCR reads were re-called with MiXCR into one record per CDR3 protein. The table lists roughly 580,000 distinct CDR3 sequences, about 45% of them singletons. This entry is derived from a study of T cells in Graves' hyperthyroidism and ophthalmopathy. Study-level points and caveats: Blood also held most thyroid clonotypes expanded beyond 0.001.

What was sequenced was peripheral blood or thyroid tissue (not recorded which). This clonotype originated in a woman under 30 with Graves' hyperthyroidism.

CDR3 coding DNA: TGCAGCGTTGGGGCGCACCACGAGCAGTACTTC. It specifies CSVGAHHEQYF. V is TRBV29-1 and J is TRBJ2-7, with D uncertain. Trimming stripped 4 bases from V and 5 bases from J, with 9 bases between. This CDR3 has 11 residues. Germline-derived CDR1 and CDR2 are SQVTM and ANQGSEA.